The rows below give T cell receptor beta chains drawn from one sample of a study of shared clonotypes between healthy human individuals. This table comes from immunoSEQ multiplex PCR, and its TCRdb copy is limited to in-frame clones, with some not included. This sample yields 600,000 to 750,000 clones, of which around 70% are seen a single time; over 1.5% belongs to the top ten. Specimen: memory CD4+ T cells sorted from blood. The receptors shown here come from a woman in her twenties or thirties in good health. Both conserved end residues are part of each CDR3. Fields, in order: clone size, V gene, D gene, J gene, CDR3 DNA, CDR3 protein. D genes are given only for firm matches. Clone size is stated in some rows and not others, as once, few, many or a class when expanded.

>NA|TRBV6-1|TRBD1|TRBJ2-3
TGTGCCAGCAGGCCGGGACAGGGAACAGATACGCAGTATTTT
CASRPGQGTDTQYF
>once|TRBV19|NA|TRBJ1-3
TGTGCCAGTAGCCGCCGGGACGGTGGAAACACCATATATTTT
CASSRRDGGNTIYF
>NA|TRBV2|NA|TRBJ1-1
TGTGCCAGCAGCTCGACCCGGGATAGAGCTTTCTTT
CASSSTRDRAFF
>NA|TRBV18|TRBD2|TRBJ2-1
TGTGCCAGCTCACTTGGCTTAGCGGGAATGGATGAGCAGTTCTTC
CASSLGLAGMDEQFF
>NA|TRBV29-1|NA|TRBJ1-4
TGCAGCGTCCAACAGGGTTCATGGGAAAAACTGTTTTTT
CSVQQGSWEKLFF
>NA|TRBV19|TRBD1|TRBJ1-5
TGTGCCAGTAGTATGCGACCCCCGGGACAGGGGACACCTAGCAATCAGCCCCAGCATTTT
CASSMRPPGQGTPSNQPQHF
>NA|TRBV28|NA|TRBJ1-1
TGTGCCAGCAGCTCAGGGTCTACGAACACTGAAGCTTTCTTT
CASSSGSTNTEAFF
>NA|TRBV28|NA|TRBJ1-6
TGTGCCAGCAGTTGGAACGCTAATTCACCCCTCCACTTT
CASSWNANSPLHF
>NA|TRBV19|NA|TRBJ1-1
TGTGCCAGTAGTACCGGACAGATGAACACTGAAGCTTTCTTT
CASSTGQMNTEAFF
>NA|TRBV19|NA|TRBJ1-2
TGTGCCAGTGGAAGGACGAACTATGGCTACACCTTC
CASGRTNYGYTF
>many|TRBV2|TRBD2|TRBJ2-1
TGTGCCAGCACCAGCGGGGGATCCGTCAGTCCGGGCTCCTACAATGAGCAGTTCTTC
CASTSGGSVSPGSYNEQFF
>NA|TRBV9|NA|TRBJ1-3
NA
CASSVGVGAKNRDSLYF
>NA|TRBV28|TRBD1|TRBJ2-7
TGTGCCAGCAGTTCTTCCGGGACAGGGCGGCGCGAGCAGTACTTC
CASSSSGTGRREQYF
>NA|TRBV6-1|TRBD2|TRBJ2-1
TGTGCCAGCAGTGAAGCGCGACTAGCGGGAGTGTGGGTTGAGCAGTTCTTC
CASSEARLAGVWVEQFF
>NA|TRBV25-1|NA|TRBJ2-4
TGTGCCAGCAGTGTGGGAGGAGCCAAAAACATTCAGTACTTC
CASSVGGAKNIQYF
>few|TRBV6-5|NA|TRBJ2-7
TGTGCCAGCAGTTACGATCGCTACGAGCAGTACTTC
CASSYDRYEQYF
>NA|TRBV18|NA|TRBJ2-7
TGTGCCAGCTCACCGGACGGCAGCTCCTACGAGCAGTACTTC
CASSPDGSSYEQYF
>NA|TRBV6-1|NA|TRBJ1-3
TGTGCCAGCAGTGAACGCGCCGGGGACTTCTCTGGAAACACCATATATTTT
CASSERAGDFSGNTIYF
>few|TRBV28|TRBD1|TRBJ1-2
TGTGCCAGCAGGCGGACAGGCTTCGAGGATGGCTACACCTTC
CASRRTGFEDGYTF
>NA|TRBV5-1|TRBD1|TRBJ2-3
TGCGCCAGCAGCTTACAGGGGATCACAGATACGCAGTATTTT
CASSLQGITDTQYF
>NA|TRBV19|NA|TRBJ1-2
TGTGCCAGTAGCCCAGACGAGGCGGGGGGTGGCTACACCTTC
CASSPDEAGGGYTF
>NA|TRBV7-8|NA|TRBJ1-5
TGTGCCAGCAGCTTAGATGGGCGGCAGCCCCAGCATTTT
CASSLDGRQPQHF
>few|TRBV18|NA|TRBJ1-5
TGTGCCAGCTCACCTCCGAATGGGGCAAGGAATCAGCCCCAGCATTTT
CASSPPNGARNQPQHF
>NA|TRBV21-1|NA|TRBJ2-5
TGTGCCAGCCAAAGAGAGACCCAGTACTTC
CASQRETQYF
>many|TRBV10-3|TRBD1|TRBJ1-4
TGTGCCATCAGTGATTCGGGACAGGGTCATGAAAAACTGTTTTTT
CAISDSGQGHEKLFF
>once|TRBV28|NA|TRBJ2-7
TGTGCCAGCAGTTCCCGATTCGGCGAGCAGTACTTC
CASSSRFGEQYF
>many|TRBV6-6|TRBD1|TRBJ2-7
TGTGCCAGCAGTTCCCTAGGGACAGGGGGAGGCGAGCAGTACTTC
CASSSLGTGGGEQYF
>NA|TRBV7-2|TRBD1|TRBJ2-3
TGTGCCAGCACCGGGACAGCTAGCACAGATACGCAGTATTTT
CASTGTASTDTQYF
>NA|TRBV2|TRBD2|TRBJ2-2
TGTGTTTCACGGGGGGGAATTAGCACCGGGGAGCTGTTTTTT
CVSRGGISTGELFF
>many|TRBV6-1|TRBD1|TRBJ2-3
TGTGCCAGCAGTGAAGCGCGGGGACAGGGTCTTGATACGCAGTATTTT
CASSEARGQGLDTQYF
>NA|TRBV28|NA|TRBJ1-1
TGTGCCAGCGAGGGGTTCACTGAAGCTTTCTTT
CASEGFTEAFF
>NA|TRBV7-3|NA|TRBJ2-2
TGTGCCAGCAGGATGGGGGGAACCGGGGAGCTGTTTTTT
CASRMGGTGELFF
>NA|TRBV18|NA|TRBJ1-3
TGTGCCAGCTCACCAGGCGAGGGAAGTGGAAACACCATATATTTT
CASSPGEGSGNTIYF
>NA|TRBV6-1|TRBD1|TRBJ2-3
TGTGCCAGCAGTCGGACAGGGCTTAGCACAGATACGCAGTATTTT
CASSRTGLSTDTQYF
>NA|TRBV28|TRBD1|TRBJ1-5
TGTGCCAGCAGTTTCGAGGGGGCACGCAATCAGCCCCAGCATTTT
CASSFEGARNQPQHF
>NA|TRBV11-3|TRBD2|TRBJ2-3
TGTGCCAGCAGCAGCGGGAGGAACACAGATACGCAGTATTTT
CASSSGRNTDTQYF
>NA|TRBV5-1|TRBD1|TRBJ1-2
TGCGCCAGCAGCTGGGCCGATGACAGGGCATATGGCTACACCTTC
CASSWADDRAYGYTF
>NA|TRBV19|TRBD1|TRBJ1-4
TGTGCCAGTAGCCAGTTTGCATCCTTCCGGGACAGGGCTGAAAAACTGTTTTTT
CASSQFASFRDRAEKLFF
>NA|TRBV27|NA|TRBJ2-6
TGTGCCAGCAGTCGGGACGGAACTTTCTCTGGGGCCAACGTCCTGACTTTC
CASSRDGTFSGANVLTF
>NA|TRBV19|TRBD2|TRBJ2-7
TGTGCCAGTAGTGACGGGACTAGCGGGAGATCCTACGAGCAGTACTTC
CASSDGTSGRSYEQYF
>NA|TRBV19|TRBD1|TRBJ1-4
TGTGCCAGTAACAACAGGGGCGTAGGTGAAAAACTGTTTTTT
CASNNRGVGEKLFF
>NA|TRBV5-1|TRBD1|TRBJ2-7
TGCGCCAGCAGCTTGGAGCCCGGTGGGACAGGGGCCTACGAGCAGTACTTC
CASSLEPGGTGAYEQYF
>few|TRBV30|NA|TRBJ2-7
TGTGCCTGGAGTGGACTGTCCTACGAGCAGTACTTC
CAWSGLSYEQYF
>NA|TRBV6-5|NA|TRBJ1-5
TGTGCCAGCGGGGGTAAATCTAATCAGCCCCAGCATTTT
CASGGKSNQPQHF
>many|TRBV4-1|NA|TRBJ2-3
TGCGCCAGCAGCCCCTGGACTAGGGGGGGCCCAGATACGCAGTATTTT
CASSPWTRGGPDTQYF
>NA|TRBV5-1|TRBD2|TRBJ2-4
TGCGCCAGCAGCTTGGCCTCGGGAGCGGGAGTAAACATTCAGTACTTC
CASSLASGAGVNIQYF
>many|TRBV10-1|TRBD2|TRBJ2-7
TGCGCCAGCAGTGAGACCCTAGCGGGAGGTCAGTACTTC
CASSETLAGGQYF
>NA|TRBV9|TRBD2|TRBJ2-1
TGTGCCAGCAGCGTAGCTAGCGGGAGGATGAGTGGCGAGCAGTTCTTC
CASSVASGRMSGEQFF
>NA|TRBV19|NA|TRBJ1-1
TGTGCCAGTAGTATCAGCAGTAACACTGAAGCTTTCTTT
CASSISSNTEAFF
>once|TRBV7-9|NA|TRBJ1-2
TGTGCCAGCAGCCACGGGCCCTCGGGGTCCTATGGCTACACCTTC
CASSHGPSGSYGYTF
>NA|TRBV19|NA|TRBJ2-1
TGTGCCAGTAGTATAGGAAGGGTCGTGTCCTACAATGAGCAGTTCTTC
CASSIGRVVSYNEQFF
>NA|TRBV9|NA|TRBJ1-2
TGTGCCAGCAGCATTAGTTGGGCAGGGCATGGCTACACCTTC
CASSISWAGHGYTF
>many|TRBV5-1|NA|TRBJ2-1
TGCGCCAGCAGCCCCGACAGTAGCTCCTACAATGAGCAGTTCTTC
CASSPDSSSYNEQFF
>NA|TRBV6-4|NA|TRBJ2-2
TGTGCCAGCAGAGGACAGAATTCGAACACCGGGGAGCTGTTTTTT
CASRGQNSNTGELFF
>few|TRBV4-2|TRBD1|TRBJ1-1
TGTGCCAGCAGCCATCCCGACAGGGGGACGGACACTGAAGCTTTCTTT
CASSHPDRGTDTEAFF
>NA|TRBV30|NA|TRBJ2-7
TGTGCCTGGAGTGTTCTGCTCGACGGCGAGCAGTACTTC
CAWSVLLDGEQYF
>few|TRBV7-6|NA|TRBJ2-5
TGTGCCAGCAGCTTAGGGTTTTTGACAGGCAGCGGGGAGACCCAGTACTTC
CASSLGFLTGSGETQYF
>NA|TRBV7-6|NA|TRBJ2-5
TGTGCCAGCAGCTTAGCGACAGAGCAGTACTTC
CASSLATEQYF